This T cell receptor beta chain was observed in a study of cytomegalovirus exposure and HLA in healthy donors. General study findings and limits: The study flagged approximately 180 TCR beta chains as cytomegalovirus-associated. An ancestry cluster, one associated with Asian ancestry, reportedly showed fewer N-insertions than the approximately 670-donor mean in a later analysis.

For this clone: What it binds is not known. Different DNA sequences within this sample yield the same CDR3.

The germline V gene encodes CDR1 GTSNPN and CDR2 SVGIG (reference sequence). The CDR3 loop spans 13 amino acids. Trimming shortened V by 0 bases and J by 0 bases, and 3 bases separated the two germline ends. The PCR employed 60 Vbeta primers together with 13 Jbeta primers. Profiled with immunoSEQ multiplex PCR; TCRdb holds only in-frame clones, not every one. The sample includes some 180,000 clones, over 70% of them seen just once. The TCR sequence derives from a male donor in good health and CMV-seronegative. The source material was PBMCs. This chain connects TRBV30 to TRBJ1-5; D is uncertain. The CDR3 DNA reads TGTGCCTGGAGTGTCGGTAGCAATCAGCCCCAGCATTTT. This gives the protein CAWSVGSNQPQHF. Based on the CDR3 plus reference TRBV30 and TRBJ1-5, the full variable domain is SQTIHQWPATLVQPVGSPLSLECTVEGTSNPNLYWYRQAAGRGLQLLFYSVGIGQISSEVPQNLSASRPQDRQFILSSKKLLLSDSGFYLCAWSVGSNQPQHFGDGTRLSIL.